The next 7 T cell receptor beta chains were all read from a single sample in a study of spatial heterogeneity in lung cancer. Time point denoted: blood at routine non-recurrence follow-up after resection. Each CDR3 protein gets one entry after TCRdb re-called the 5' RACE reads with MiXCR. The repertoire includes around 70,000 distinct CDR3 sequences, roughly 9% of them detected once, and approximately 2% sits in the top ten. The source material was PBMCs, sampled at follow-up. Receptors originate from a female donor with early-stage non-small cell lung cancer.

This clonotype has at least ten counts. The chain combines TRBV6-1 with TRBJ1-1; D is unclear. The ends were cut back, 8 bases at V and 4 bases at J, with 8 bases in the middle. The CDR3 is 11 amino acids. Germline CDR1 and CDR2: MNHNS and SASEGT. The CDR3 coding sequence is TGTGCCAGCCTGATCGGCACTGAAGCTTTCTTT. Protein sequence: CASLIGTEAFF.

This clonotype was detected a few times. The rearrangement uses TRBV7-6 and TRBJ2-2, with D perhaps TRBD2 (6 bases). The CDR3 length is 15 residues. Germline V gene sequence: CDR1 SGHVS, CDR2 FNYEAQ. V was shortened by 0 bases and J by 4 bases, with 9 bases between the two germline ends. DNA of the CDR3: TGTGCCAGCAGCTTAGCGCGCGGGATCACCGGGGAGCTGTTTTTT. Encoded protein: CASSLARGITGELFF.

There are a few counts of this clonotype. The rearrangement joins TRBV5-1 to TRBJ2-7, with 10 bases matching TRBD2. Germline CDR1 and CDR2: SGHRS and YFSETQ. V was pared by 5 bases and J by 3 bases, with 5 bases of the junction left unmatched. The CDR3 is 14 residues long. CDR3 sequence reads: CASRRTSGDYEQYF. The DNA of the CDR3 is TGCGCCAGCAGGCGGACTAGCGGAGACTACGAGCAGTACTTC.

The J gene is TRBJ2-3, the V gene TRBV29-1, with TRBD1 matching 7 bases. The CDR3 is 14 amino acids. Looked up from germline, CDR1 is SQVTM and CDR2 is ANQGSEA. The CDR3 reads CGAGTAGGTDTQYF. The CDR3 DNA is TGCGGCGCAGGGACAGCAGGGGGCACAGATACGCAGTATTTT.

This clonotype has at least ten counts. This chain joins TRBV2 and TRBJ2-7, with 10 bases aligning to TRBD1. Germline V CDR1 and CDR2: SNHLY, FYNNEI. Trimming at V came to 7 bases and at J to 4 bases, leaving 13 bases not matched to a gene. The CDR3 length is 16 residues. CDR3 residues: CASKNLPGQGSYEQYF. The CDR3 DNA follows: TGTGCCAGCAAGAATCTACCGGGACAGGGGAGTTACGAGCAGTACTTC.

This clonotype was seen more than once but under ten times. The J gene is TRBJ2-5, the V gene TRBV5-1; the match to TRBD2 covers 11 bases. The CDR3 extends over 15 amino acids. Trimming took 2 bases from V and 4 from J; bases not matched to a gene: 4. Germline values: CDR1 SGHRS, CDR2 YFSETQ. Here the CDR3 reads CASSLTSGSAETQYF. The DNA for the CDR3 is TGCGCCAGCAGCTTAACTAGCGGGAGTGCAGAGACCCAGTACTTC.

With respect to this clonotype: The limits of the CDR3 on the DNA are not certain, so only TCRdb's listed CDR3 is given. This sequence joins TRBV11-3 and TRBJ2-2. The germline V gene encodes CDR1 SGHNT and CDR2 YENEEA. The CDR3 spans 13 amino acids, including both terminal residues. This CDR3 reads CASSPGTPGSCFF.